This T cell receptor (beta chain) was captured in a study of T cells in Graves' hyperthyroidism and ophthalmopathy. What was amplified from RNA transcripts were TCR beta CDR3 regions. The study used the HTBI primer set for a first-round RT-PCR of the TCR CDR3. TCRdb re-called the multiplex PCR reads with MiXCR, one entry per CDR3 protein. The sample lists hundreds of thousands of distinct CDR3 sequences; roughly 15% were seen once. Those with hyperthyroidism were 18 to 65 years old, newly diagnosed, and ill for under 2 months. Thyroid ultrasound and orbital computed tomography, with clinical symptoms and serum thyroxine and TRAb, informed diagnoses. The PBMCs studied were ones that came from around 10 ml fresh peripheral blood. This clonotype has a count of ten or more. Its specificity is not known. Regarding the study as a whole: Most expanded thyroid clonotypes above 0.001 also appeared in blood.

This CDR3 contains 15 residues. Germline CDR1 reads SGHVS; CDR2 reads FQNEAQ. V was trimmed by 4 bases and J by 5 bases, leaving 17 bases between them. The chain combines TRBV7-8 with TRBJ2-5; D might be TRBD1 (5 bases). Sequenced input: blood. The origin of this receptor is a woman aged 18-29 years with Graves' hyperthyroidism. CDR3 bases: TGTGCCAGCAGCTCCCACAGGCGCCTAGGGGAGACCCAGTACTTC. It encodes CASSSHRRLGETQYF. Drawing the rest from reference TRBV7-8 and TRBJ2-5, the complete variable domain is GAGVSQSPRYKVAKRGQDVALRCDPISGHVSLFWYQQALGQGPEFLTYFQNEAQLDKSGLPSDRFFAERPEGSVSTLKIQRTQQEDSAVYLCASSSHRRLGETQYFGPGTRLLVL.